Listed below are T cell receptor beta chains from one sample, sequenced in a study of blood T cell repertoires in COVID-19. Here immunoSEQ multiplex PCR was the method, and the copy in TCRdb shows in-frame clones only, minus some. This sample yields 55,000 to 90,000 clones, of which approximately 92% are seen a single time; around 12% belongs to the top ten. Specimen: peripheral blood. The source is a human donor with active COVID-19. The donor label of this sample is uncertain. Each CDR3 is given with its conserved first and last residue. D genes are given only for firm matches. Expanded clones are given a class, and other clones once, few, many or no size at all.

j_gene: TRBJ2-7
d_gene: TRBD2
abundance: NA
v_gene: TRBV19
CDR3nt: TGTGCCAGTAGTATAGGCAGGACTAGCAACGAGCAGTACTTC
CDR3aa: CASSIGRTSNEQYF

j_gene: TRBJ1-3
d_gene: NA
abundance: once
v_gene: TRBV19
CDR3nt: TGTGCCAGTATCCCTCAATCGGAGGCTGGAAACACCATATATTTT
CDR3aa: CASIPQSEAGNTIYF

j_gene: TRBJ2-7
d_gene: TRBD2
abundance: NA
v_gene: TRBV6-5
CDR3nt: TGTGCCAGCGGGGCTAGCGGGTCCTCCTACGAGCAGTACTTC
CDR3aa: CASGASGSSYEQYF

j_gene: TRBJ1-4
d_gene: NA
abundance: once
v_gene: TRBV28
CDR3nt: TGTGCCAGCAGCGGGTCAGCTGAAAGTAATGAAAAACTGTTTTTT
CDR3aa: CASSGSAESNEKLFF

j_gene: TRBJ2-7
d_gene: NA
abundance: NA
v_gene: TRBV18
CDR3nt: TGTGCCAGCTCACTCCACCCCCCGGGGGACGGCTACGAGCAGTACTTC
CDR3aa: CASSLHPPGDGYEQYF

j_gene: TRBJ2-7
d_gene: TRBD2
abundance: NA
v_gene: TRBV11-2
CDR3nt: TGTGCCAGCAGCTCGCTAGCGGGAGGGGGGTACGAGCAGTACTTC
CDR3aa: CASSSLAGGGYEQYF

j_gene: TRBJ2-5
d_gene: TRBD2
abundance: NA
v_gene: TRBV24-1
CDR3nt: TGTGCCACCAGTGACCGCACGCTGACTAGCGGGAGTCAAGAGACCCAGTACTTC
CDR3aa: CATSDRTLTSGSQETQYF

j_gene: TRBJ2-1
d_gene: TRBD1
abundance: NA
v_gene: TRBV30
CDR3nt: TGTGCCTGCTATGCGCAGGGGGCCCACAATGAGCAGTTCTTC
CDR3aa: CACYAQGAHNEQFF

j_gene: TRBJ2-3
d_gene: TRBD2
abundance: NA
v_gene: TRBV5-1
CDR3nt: TGCGCCAGCAGCTTGACACTAGCGGGAGGAGCAGATACGCAGTATTTT
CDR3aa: CASSLTLAGGADTQYF

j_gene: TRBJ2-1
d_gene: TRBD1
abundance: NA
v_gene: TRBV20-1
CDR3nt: TGCAGTGCTAGTACCGGGACAGCGAAGTTCAATGAGCAGTTCTTC
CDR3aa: CSASTGTAKFNEQFF

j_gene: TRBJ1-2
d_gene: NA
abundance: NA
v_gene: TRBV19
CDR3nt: TGTGCCAGTAACTCACGGAGCTATGGCTACACCTTC
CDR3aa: CASNSRSYGYTF

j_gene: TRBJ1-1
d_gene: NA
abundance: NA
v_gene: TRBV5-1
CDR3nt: TGCGCCAGCAGCTTGGAGCACCCGAACACTGAAGCTTTCTTT
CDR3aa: CASSLEHPNTEAFF

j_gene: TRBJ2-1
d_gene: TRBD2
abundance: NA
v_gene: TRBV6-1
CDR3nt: TGTGCCAGCAGTGAGGCTAGCGGGCCACCCTCTGAGCAGTTCTTC
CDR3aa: CASSEASGPPSEQFF

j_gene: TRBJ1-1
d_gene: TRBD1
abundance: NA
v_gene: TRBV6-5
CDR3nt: TGTGCCAGCACCTGGGGCCCACAGGGGGCCCTTGAAGCTTTCTTT
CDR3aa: CASTWGPQGALEAFF

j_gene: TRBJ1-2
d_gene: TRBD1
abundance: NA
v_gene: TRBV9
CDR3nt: TGTGCCAGCAGCGTTCAACCGGGACAGCCTTATGGCTACACCTTC
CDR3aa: CASSVQPGQPYGYTF

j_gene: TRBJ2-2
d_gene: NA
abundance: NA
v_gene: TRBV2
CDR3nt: TGTGCCAGCAGTGCGAATATGGACTCCGGAGAGCTGTTTTTT
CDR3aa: CASSANMDSGELFF

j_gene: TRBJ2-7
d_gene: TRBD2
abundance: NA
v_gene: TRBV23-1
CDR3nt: TGCGCCAGCAGTCAATCAGGGGGGACTAGCGGGAGGACCACCTACGAGCAGTACTTC
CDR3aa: CASSQSGGTSGRTTYEQYF

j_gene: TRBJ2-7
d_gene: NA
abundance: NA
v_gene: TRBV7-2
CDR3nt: TGTGCCAGCAGCTTAGGCGCCGAGCAGTACTTC
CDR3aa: CASSLGAEQYF

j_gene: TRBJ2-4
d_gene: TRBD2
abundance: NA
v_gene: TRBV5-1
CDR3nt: TGCGCCAGCAGCTTGAACTCCGGGACTAGCGGGAGGGCCAAAAACATTCAGTACTTC
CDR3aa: CASSLNSGTSGRAKNIQYF

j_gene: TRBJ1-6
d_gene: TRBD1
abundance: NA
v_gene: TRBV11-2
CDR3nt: TGTGCCAGCAGCCCTCGGACAGGGATTAATTCACCCCTCCACTTT
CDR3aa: CASSPRTGINSPLHF

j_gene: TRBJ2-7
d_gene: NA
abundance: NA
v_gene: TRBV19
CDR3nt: TGTGCCAGTAACCGAGGTGGCTTGTCCTACGAGCAGTACTTC
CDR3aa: CASNRGGLSYEQYF

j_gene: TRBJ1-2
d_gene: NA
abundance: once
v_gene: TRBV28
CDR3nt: TGTGCCAGCAGTTCGGTACCCAATGGCTACACCTTC
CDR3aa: CASSSVPNGYTF

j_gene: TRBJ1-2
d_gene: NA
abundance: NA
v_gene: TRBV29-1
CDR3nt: TGCAGCGTTGCAGGGAACTATGGCTACACCTTC
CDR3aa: CSVAGNYGYTF

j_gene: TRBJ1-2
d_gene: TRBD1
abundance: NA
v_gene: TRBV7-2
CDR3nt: TGTGCCAGCAGCCTACAGGGGTACTATGGCTACACCTTC
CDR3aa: CASSLQGYYGYTF

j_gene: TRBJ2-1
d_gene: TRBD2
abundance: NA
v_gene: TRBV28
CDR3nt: TGTGCCAGCAGTCCACCGGGACCGGGACTAGGTGTCAATGAGCAGTTCTTC
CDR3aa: CASSPPGPGLGVNEQFF

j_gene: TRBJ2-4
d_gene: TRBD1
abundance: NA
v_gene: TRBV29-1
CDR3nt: TGCAGCGTTGAAGTTTTAGACAGGGATGTGGCCAAAAACATTCAGTACTTC
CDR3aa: CSVEVLDRDVAKNIQYF

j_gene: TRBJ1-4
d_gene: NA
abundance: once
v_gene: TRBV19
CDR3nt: TGTGCCAGTAGTATCTCGGGGTCTAATGAAAAACTGTTTTTT
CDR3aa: CASSISGSNEKLFF

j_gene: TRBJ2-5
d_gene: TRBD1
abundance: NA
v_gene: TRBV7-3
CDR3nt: TGTGCCAGCAGCACCCAGACAGGGCTTGGGGCCCAGTACTTC
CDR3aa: CASSTQTGLGAQYF

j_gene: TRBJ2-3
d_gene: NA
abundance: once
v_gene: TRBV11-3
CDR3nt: TGTGCCAGCAGCTTAAGCGGAAGCACAGATACGCAGTATTTT
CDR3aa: CASSLSGSTDTQYF

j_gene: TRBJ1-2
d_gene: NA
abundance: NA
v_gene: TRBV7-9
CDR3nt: TGTGCCAGCAGCTCTGTTGGCGGACAGAGCTATGGCTACACCTTC
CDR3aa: CASSSVGGQSYGYTF

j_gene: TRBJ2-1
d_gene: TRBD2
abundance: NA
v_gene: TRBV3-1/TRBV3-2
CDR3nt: TGTGCCAGCAGCGAACCGGGACTAGCGGCTTCGGGAAATGAGCAGTTCTTC
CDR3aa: CASSEPGLAASGNEQFF

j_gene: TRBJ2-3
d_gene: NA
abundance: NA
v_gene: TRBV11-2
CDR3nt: TGTGCCAGCAGCCGTCCGCACCCACCTTCCCATCAGGAGGCGCAGTATTTT
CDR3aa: CASSRPHPPSHQEAQYF

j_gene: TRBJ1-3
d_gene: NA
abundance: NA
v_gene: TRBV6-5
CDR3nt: TGTGCCAGCGTCCCCCGGCCAGGGGCTGGAAACACCATATATTTT
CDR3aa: CASVPRPGAGNTIYF

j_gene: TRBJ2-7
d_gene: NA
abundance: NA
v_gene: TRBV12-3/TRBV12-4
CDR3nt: TGTGCCAGCAGTCAAGACAGCTACGAGCAGTACTTC
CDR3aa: CASSQDSYEQYF

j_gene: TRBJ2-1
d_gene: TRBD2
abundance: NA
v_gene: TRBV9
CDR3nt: TGTGCCAGCAGCGTAGCTAGCGGAGATTACAATGAGCAGTTCTTC
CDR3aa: CASSVASGDYNEQFF

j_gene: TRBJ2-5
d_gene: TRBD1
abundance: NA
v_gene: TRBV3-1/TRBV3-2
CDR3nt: TGTGCCAGCAGCCGAACCGGGACAGGGGGCGCGCAGACCCAGTACTTC
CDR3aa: CASSRTGTGGAQTQYF

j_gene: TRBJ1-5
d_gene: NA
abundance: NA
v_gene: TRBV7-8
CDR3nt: TGTGCCAGCAGCTTAATACAGGGATCTCAGCCCCAGCATTTT
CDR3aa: CASSLIQGSQPQHF

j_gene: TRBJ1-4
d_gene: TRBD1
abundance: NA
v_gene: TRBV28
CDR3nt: TGTGCCAGCAGTTCTCAGGGACAGCTGAATGAAAAACTGTTTTTT
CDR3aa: CASSSQGQLNEKLFF

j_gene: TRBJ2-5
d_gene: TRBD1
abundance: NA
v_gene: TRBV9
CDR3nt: TGTGCCAGCAGCCCGACAGGGGAAGAGACCCAGTACTTC
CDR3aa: CASSPTGEETQYF

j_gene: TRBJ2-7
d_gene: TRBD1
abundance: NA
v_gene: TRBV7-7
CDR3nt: TGTGCCAGCAGCTCCGGACAGGACTACGAGCAGTACTTC
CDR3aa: CASSSGQDYEQYF

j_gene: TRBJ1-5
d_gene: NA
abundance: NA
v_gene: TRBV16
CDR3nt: TGTGCCAGCAGCCAATCCGCGGGATATAGCAATCAGCCCCAGCATTTT
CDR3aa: CASSQSAGYSNQPQHF

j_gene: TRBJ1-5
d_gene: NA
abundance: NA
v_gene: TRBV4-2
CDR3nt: TGTGCCAGCAGCCAAGACCGTTATCAGCCCCAGCATTTT
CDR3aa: CASSQDRYQPQHF

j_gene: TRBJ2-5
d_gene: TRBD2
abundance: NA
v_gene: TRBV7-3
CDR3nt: TGTGCCAGCAGCTTAATATCGGGAGGGTACCAAGAGACCCAGTACTTC
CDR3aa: CASSLISGGYQETQYF

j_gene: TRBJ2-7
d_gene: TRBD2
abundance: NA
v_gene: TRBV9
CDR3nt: TGTGCCAGCAGCGGGGGACTAGCGGTCTCCTACGAGCAGTACTTC
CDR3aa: CASSGGLAVSYEQYF

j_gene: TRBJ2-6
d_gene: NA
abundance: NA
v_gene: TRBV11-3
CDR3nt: TGTGCCAGCAGCTTCGGTCGGGGGGCCAACGTCCTGACTTTC
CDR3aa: CASSFGRGANVLTF

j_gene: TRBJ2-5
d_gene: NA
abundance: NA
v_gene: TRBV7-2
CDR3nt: TGTGCCATGGGGCGGTACCAAGAGACCCAGTACTTC
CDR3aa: CAMGRYQETQYF

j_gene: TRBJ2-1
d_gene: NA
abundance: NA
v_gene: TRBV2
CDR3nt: TGTGCCAGCAGTGAAGAGGGGGGAGGGATAAATGAGCAGTTCTTC
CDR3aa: CASSEEGGGINEQFF

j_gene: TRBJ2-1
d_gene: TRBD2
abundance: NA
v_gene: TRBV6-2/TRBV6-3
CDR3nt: TGTGCCAGCAGTTACTCGCCTAGCGGAGACAATGAGCAGTTCTTC
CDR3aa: CASSYSPSGDNEQFF

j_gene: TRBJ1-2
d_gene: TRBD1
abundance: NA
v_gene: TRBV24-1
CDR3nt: TGTGCCACCAGTGATAAAACCCCGGGACAGGGGAACGACGGCTACACCTTC
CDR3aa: CATSDKTPGQGNDGYTF

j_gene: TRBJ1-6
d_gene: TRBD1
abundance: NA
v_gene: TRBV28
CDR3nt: TGTGCCAGCAGGGCGGGACAGGTGAATTCACCCCTCCACTTT
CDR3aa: CASRAGQVNSPLHF